This note documents a single T cell receptor beta chain sequence. These data originate in a study of neoadjuvant anti-PD-1 for oral cavity cancer. Study details: Most patients had three to four biweekly doses of 3 mg/kg nivolumab before resection. Patients without progression got a fourth dose around day 43.

Patients were newly diagnosed with stage II-IVA oral cavity squamous cell carcinoma without prior systemic or radiation treatment. Blood cells were analyzed directly, without culture or expansion. Produced via immunoSEQ multiplex PCR; TCRdb's table is partial and in-frame only. The table has around 34,000 clones, around nine tenths seen once. The germline V and J ends were trimmed by 5 bases and 6 bases, with 15 bases remaining between them. From germline, CDR1 is SGHNT and CDR2 YYREEE (reference sequence). This CDR3 contains 15 residues. The TCR originated in a person between 40 and 85 years old with oral cavity squamous cell carcinoma. Sample: PBMCs, taken before nivolumab (anti-PD-1) treatment. The chain carries TRBV5-4 and TRBJ1-6, with a possible D match to TRBD1 (6 bases). The CDR3 nucleotides read TGTGCCAGCAGTCCCCGCAGGGGACCTAATTCACCCCTCCACTTT. Amino acid sequence: CASSPRRGPNSPLHF. Complete variable domain (other parts from reference TRBV5-4 and TRBJ1-6): ETGVTQSPTHLIKTRGQQVTLRCSSQSGHNTVSWYQQALGQGPQFIFQYYREEENGRGNFPPRFSGLQFPNYSSELNVNALELDDSALYLCASSPRRGPNSPLHFGNGTRLTVT.